This paragraph reports one T cell receptor beta chain. As yet, its antigen is unknown. V lost 5 bases and J lost 6; bases outside the gene matches: 4. Germline lookup yields CDR1 SQVTM and CDR2 ANQGSEA. CDR3 length: 12 residues. A sample-barcoded 5' primer and a J-beta primer mix were used in a second PCR of about 6 to 11 cycles. Via MiXCR, TCRdb re-called the 5' RACE reads, giving one row per CDR3 protein. The table lists 1 million or so distinct CDR3 sequences, almost 25% of them singletons, with around 0.75% in the top ten. The data were obtained in a study of blood T cells in healthy people across ages. General study points: Estimates drawn from one million T cells were deemed to understate diversity.

These records were also assigned to another study, of T cells of mothers and their children. From that study: Roughly 2.8 million TCR beta reads per child versus over 9 million per mother.

The source is a girl aged 2-15 years in good health. This chain connects TRBV29-1 to TRBJ1-2, with 9 bases that match TRBD1. Sequencing was done on a sample of blood. DNA for the CDR3: TGCAGCGTTAAGGACAGGGGAGATGGCTACACCTTC. This gives the protein CSVKDRGDGYTF.